Shown below are 24 T cell receptor beta chains from a single sample sequenced in a study of blood T cell repertoires in COVID-19. Profiled with immunoSEQ multiplex PCR; TCRdb holds only in-frame clones, not every one. Of some 120,000 clones detected, approximately 90% appear once; the ten largest clones hold about 7.3%. The sequencing sample was made of peripheral blood. These receptors were obtained from a man aged 45-60 years with acute or convalescent COVID-19.

This chain uses TRBV5-1 with TRBJ2-5; TRBD1 is a possible D gene (6 bases). The CDR3 totals 14 residues. Trimming stripped 0 bases from V and 4 bases from J, with 10 bases between. The germline V gene encodes CDR1 SGHRS and CDR2 YFSETQ. CDR3 in DNA: TGCGCCAGCAGCTTGGGAACAGGGCCAGAGACCCAGTACTTC. The encoded protein is CASSLGTGPETQYF.

V is TRBV29-1 and J is TRBJ2-1, with D possibly matching TRBD2 (6 bases). The CDR3 contains 12 residues. Between the trimmed V and J ends, which lost 3 bases and 8 bases, there was a span of 11 bases. CDR1 is SQVTM and CDR2 is ANQGSEA in the germline V gene. CDR3 nucleotides: TGCAGCGTTGACGAGGGACTCGATGAGCAGTTCTTC. Its translation: CSVDEGLDEQFF.

The chain couples TRBV7-2 to TRBJ1-1, with D possibly TRBD1 on 6 matching bases. Germline-derived CDR1 and CDR2 are SGHTA and FQGNSA. The CDR3 covers 16 residues. V lost 5 bases to trimming and J lost 0 bases, with 16 bases between them. The CDR3 bases are TGTGCCAGCAGCCACACGTACAGGGTAATGAACACTGAAGCTTTCTTT. Amino acid sequence: CASSHTYRVMNTEAFF.

The V call is TRBV29-1, the J call TRBJ1-6; no reliable D call. Germline CDR1 is SQVTM and CDR2 is ANQGSEA. The length of the CDR3 is 13 residues. Deletions cut 5 bases from V and 0 bases from J, with 5 bases between. The CDR3 bases are TGCAGCGTTACAGACTCCTATAATTCACCCCTCCACTTT. It yields the protein CSVTDSYNSPLHF.

The V call is TRBV6-5, the J call TRBJ1-2; TRBD1 is a possible D gene (5 bases). CDR3 length equals 12 residues. V was clipped by 4 bases and J by 6 bases, with 9 bases between them. From germline, CDR1 is MNHEY and CDR2 SVGAGI. The CDR3 reads CASSSLRDGYTF. The CDR3 region has the DNA TGTGCCAGCAGTTCCCTCAGGGATGGCTACACCTTC.

The J gene is TRBJ1-2, the V gene TRBV29-1, with a weak D call TRBD1 (6 bases). The CDR3 has 16 amino acids. Germline CDR1 and CDR2: SQVTM and ANQGSEA. V lost 7 bases and J lost 4, with 25 bases in between. For the CDR3, the DNA is TGCAGCGCCCTTCCCCGGGACAACCTTTCCGGCTATGGCTACACCTTC. It encodes CSALPRDNLSGYGYTF.

The genes are TRBV5-4 and TRBJ2-2, with 9 bases fitting TRBD1. J gave up 5 bases and V 4 bases, and 6 bases lay outside the gene matches. The V gene's germline CDR1 is SGHNT and CDR2 YYREEE (reference sequence). This CDR3 contains 15 residues. The CDR3 coding sequence is TGTGCCAGCAGCGGGGACAGGGCGGGAACCGGGGAGCTGTTTTTT. This gives the protein CASSGDRAGTGELFF.

The rearrangement uses TRBV11-2 and TRBJ2-6, with a tentative D call TRBD2 (6 bases). Germline V gene lookup returns CDR1 SGHAT and CDR2 FQNNGV. The CDR3 covers 16 residues. V was shortened by 5 bases and J by 2 bases, with 13 bases between the two germline ends. Written as DNA, the CDR3 is TGTGCCAGCAGCGGAGGGGCGGGGCCTGGGGCCAACGTCCTGACTTTC. Translating it yields CASSGGAGPGANVLTF.

The chain employs TRBV15 and TRBJ1-1; 9 bases agree with TRBD1. The CDR3 has 20 residues. The junction had 16 bases not matched to a gene; V was cut back by 1 base and J by 1 base. CDR1 and CDR2 (germline): LNHNV, YYDKDF (reference sequence). CDR3 protein: CATSRVPSGTGSGPNTEAFF. CDR3 bases: TGTGCCACCAGCAGAGTCCCGTCCGGGACAGGGTCAGGGCCGAACACTGAAGCTTTCTTT.

This clone occurred once. CDR3 DNA: TGCGCCAGCAGCTCACCGCGGGGGGGACTAGCGGGAGGTAGCACAGATACGCAGTATTTT. This translates into CASSSPRGGLAGGSTDTQYF. The chain recombines TRBV5-1 with TRBJ2-3; the match to TRBD2 covers 15 bases. The CDR3 sequence is 20 residues long. Trimming at V came to 3 bases and at J to 0 bases, leaving 11 bases not matched to a gene. Germline CDR1 SGHRS, CDR2 YFSETQ.

The gene calls are TRBV7-9 and TRBJ2-1; TRBD2 agrees at 12 bases. The junction had 2 bases not matched to a gene; V was cut back by 1 base and J by 4 bases. The CDR3 loop spans 16 amino acids. In germline, CDR1 is SEHNR, CDR2 FQNEAQ (reference sequence). CDR3 amino acids: CASSLGTSGEYNEQFF. The CDR3 nucleotides are TGTGCCAGCAGCTTAGGGACTAGCGGGGAATACAATGAGCAGTTCTTC.

This chain uses TRBV5-6 with TRBJ2-1; 8 nucleotides align to TRBD2. J gave up 1 base and V 1 base, and 7 bases lay outside the gene matches. Germline V lookup: CDR1 SGHDT, CDR2 YYEEEE. The CDR3 sequence is 17 residues long. CDR3 bases: TGTGCCAGCAGCTTGACAATAGCGGGAAGTTCCTACAATGAGCAGTTCTTC. It is translated as CASSLTIAGSSYNEQFF.

This clone was detected once. The gene calls are TRBV7-2 and TRBJ2-5; D not resolved. Trimming cost V 4 bases and J 5 bases, with 14 bases left between them. The germline V gene has CDR1 SGHTA and CDR2 FQGNSA. There are 14 residues in the CDR3. This CDR3 is CASSSGVERETQYF. In DNA form, the CDR3 reads TGTGCCAGCAGCTCGGGTGTCGAGAGGGAGACCCAGTACTTC.

This clone was observed a single time. V is TRBV30 and J is TRBJ2-1; 8 nucleotides align to TRBD2. The ends lost 4 bases at V and 5 bases at J; junction bases unmatched: 7. From germline, CDR1 is GTSNPN and CDR2 SVGIG (reference sequence). The CDR3 is 14 residues long. Here the CDR3 reads CAWTAGGSDNEQFF. CDR3 DNA sequence: TGTGCCTGGACGGCGGGAGGATCCGACAATGAGCAGTTCTTC.

The V and J genes are TRBV5-6 and TRBJ1-2; the D is unclear. V was clipped by 3 bases and J by 6 bases, with 9 bases between them. The CDR3 spans 12 residues. CDR1 and CDR2 (germline): SGHDT, YYEEEE. The CDR3 DNA sequence: TGTGCCAGCAGCTCCGACACAAATGGCTACACCTTC. Translation gives CASSSDTNGYTF.

V is TRBV7-8 and J is TRBJ1-5, with D uncertain. V was cut by 7 bases and J by 1 base, with 8 bases left in between. CDR1 and CDR2 (germline): SGHVS, FQNEAQ. This CDR3 contains 13 residues. The CDR3 protein is CASNRGSNQPQHF. CDR3 in DNA: TGTGCCAGCAATCGGGGAAGCAATCAGCCCCAGCATTTT.

The chain recombines TRBV7-2 with TRBJ2-1; 14 nucleotides align to TRBD2. V gave up 4 bases and J gave up 8 bases; unmatched junction bases: 7. The CDR3 contains 16 residues. The germline V gene has CDR1 SGHTA and CDR2 FQGNSA. CDR3 region: CASSSPGTSGSDEQFF. In nucleotides, the CDR3 is TGTGCCAGCAGCTCCCCCGGGACTAGCGGGAGCGATGAGCAGTTCTTC.

This chain connects TRBV19 to TRBJ1-1; TRBD1 agrees at 8 bases. CDR3 length equals 13 residues. CDR1 is LNHDA, CDR2 SQIVND, per germline (reference sequence). V lost 7 bases, J lost 5 bases, and 6 bases stayed unmatched. CDR3 sequence reads: CASTLRTGTEAFF. The CDR3 DNA sequence: TGTGCCAGTACCCTAAGGACAGGGACTGAAGCTTTCTTT.

The genes are TRBV6-5 and TRBJ1-2; D remains ambiguous. CDR3 length: 14 residues. The V end was cut by 2 bases, the J end by 4 bases, with 11 bases between. Germline CDR1 MNHEY, CDR2 SVGAGI. The CDR3 region has the DNA TGTGCCAGCAGTTACCTACCGGTCCTCTATGGCTACACCTTC. Residues: CASSYLPVLYGYTF.

This CDR3 reads CASSPRTGANTGELFF. The CDR3 DNA reads as TGTGCCAGCTCACCAAGGACAGGGGCGAACACCGGGGAGCTGTTTTTT. The genes are TRBV18 and TRBJ2-2; 9 nucleotides agree with TRBD1. V shed 2 bases and J 0 bases; nucleotides not matched to a gene: 1. The CDR3 is made up of 16 amino acids. Germline CDR1 KGHSH, CDR2 LQKENI. The whole variable domain, filled in from reference TRBV18 and TRBJ2-2, reads NAGVMQNPRHLVRRRGQEARLRCSPMKGHSHVYWYRQLPEEGLKFMVYLQKENIIDESGMPKERFSAEFPKEGPSILRIQQVVRGDSAAYFCASSPRTGANTGELFFGEGSRLTVL.

The chain links TRBV19 to TRBJ2-7; the D gene is possibly TRBD2 (6 bases). Deletions cut 1 base from V and 5 bases from J, with 15 bases between. The CDR3 consists of 15 residues. In germline, CDR1 is LNHDA, CDR2 SQIVND (reference sequence). The CDR3 protein is CASSIGGGAGDEQYF. CDR3 DNA sequence: TGTGCCAGTAGTATAGGTGGCGGGGCTGGCGACGAGCAGTACTTC. Based on the CDR3 plus reference TRBV19 and TRBJ2-7, the full variable domain is DGGITQSPKYLFRKEGQNVTLSCEQNLNHDAMYWYRQDPGQGLRLIYYSQIVNDFQKGDIAEGYSVSREKKESFPLTVTSAQKNPTAFYLCASSIGGGAGDEQYFGPGTRLTVT.

A single count supports this clone. The gene calls are TRBV6-5 and TRBJ1-5; unclear D gene. This CDR3 has 14 residues. V lost 6 bases and J lost 4, with 13 bases in between. Germline V gene lookup returns CDR1 MNHEY and CDR2 SVGAGI. The CDR3 spells CASSRLTGNQPQHF. The CDR3 nucleotides are TGTGCCAGCAGCCGACTAACGGGTAATCAGCCCCAGCATTTT.

This clone appeared a single time. The rearrangement uses TRBV5-4 and TRBJ2-7, with 7 bases aligning to TRBD1. This CDR3 region has 12 residues. The junction had 4 bases not matched to a gene; V was cut back by 4 bases and J by 6 bases. Germline V lookup: CDR1 SGHNT, CDR2 YYREEE (reference sequence). CDR3 nucleotide sequence: TGTGCCAGCAGCCAAACAGGGGTCGAGCAGTACTTC. It codes for CASSQTGVEQYF.

This clone was seen only once. The V gene is TRBV30, the J gene TRBJ2-1, with 13 bases lining up with TRBD2. Germline V gene lookup returns CDR1 GTSNPN and CDR2 SVGIG (reference sequence). CDR3 length: 18 residues. V gave up 0 bases and J gave up 6 bases; unmatched junction bases: 11. In DNA form, the CDR3 reads TGTGCCTGGAGTGTGCGACTAGCGGGGGGAGGTGGGGCCAATGAGCAGTTCTTC. It translates to CAWSVRLAGGGGANEQFF.